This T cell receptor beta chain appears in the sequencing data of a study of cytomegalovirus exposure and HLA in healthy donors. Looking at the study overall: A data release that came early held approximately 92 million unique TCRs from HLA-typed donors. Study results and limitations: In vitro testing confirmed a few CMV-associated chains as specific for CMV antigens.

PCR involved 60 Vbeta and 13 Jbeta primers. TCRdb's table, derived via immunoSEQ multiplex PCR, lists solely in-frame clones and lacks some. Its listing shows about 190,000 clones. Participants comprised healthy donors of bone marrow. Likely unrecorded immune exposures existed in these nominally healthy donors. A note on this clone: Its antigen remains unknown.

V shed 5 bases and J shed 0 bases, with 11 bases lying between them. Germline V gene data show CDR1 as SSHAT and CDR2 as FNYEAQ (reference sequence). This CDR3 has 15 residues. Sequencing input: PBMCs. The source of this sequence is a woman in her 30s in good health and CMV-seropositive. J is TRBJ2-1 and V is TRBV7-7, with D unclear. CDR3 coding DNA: TGTGCCAGCAGCCCGAGAGCTAGCTCCTACAATGAGCAGTTCTTC. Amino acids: CASSPRASSYNEQFF.